This T cell receptor beta chain derives from a study of blood T cells in healthy people across ages. For the study at large: Researchers report that template switching captured about one barcoded beta molecule per two T cells. Study-wide findings and caveats: Strong correlation was found linking TCR beta diversity to naive T cell percentage.

This clonotype was counted at least ten times. Its target is not known. Germline V gives CDR1 DFQATT, CDR2 SNEGSKA (reference sequence). The CDR3 contains 16 residues. V lost 6 bases and J lost 3, with 22 bases in between. It was with a sample-barcoded 5' primer and a J-beta primer mix that a second PCR of about 6 to 11 cycles was run. Carrying 12 random nucleotides, a template-switch adaptor labeled each individual cDNA molecule. MiXCR, applied by TCRdb to the 5' RACE reads, yields one record per CDR3 protein. The sample lists 650,000 to 1,000,000 distinct CDR3 sequences, about 36% seen once, with roughly 13% in the top ten. The individuals who served as donors were healthy Caucasians living in Russia, aged roughly 6 to 100.

The source is a man younger than 30 in good health. The sequenced sample was blood. The gene calls are TRBV20-1 and TRBJ2-3, with D perhaps TRBD1 (9 bases). The CDR3 DNA sequence: TGCAGTGCCGCCGGGAGGGACAGGGAGGGGACAGATACGCAGTATTTT. Encoded protein: CSAAGRDREGTDTQYF.